A single T cell receptor beta chain is shown here with its context. These data are taken from a study of cytomegalovirus exposure and HLA in healthy donors. This CDR3 region has 13 residues. CDR1 and CDR2 from the germline V gene are SGHTA and FQGNSA. V gave up 1 base and J gave up 8 bases, with 11 bases separating them. The protocol was immunoSEQ multiplex PCR, while the TCRdb copy is restricted to in-frame clones and leaves out a portion. The sample consists of 200,000 to 250,000 clones, around nine tenths of them appearing once. The source material was PBMCs. The sequence came from a man aged 18 to 30 in good health and CMV-seronegative. V and J are TRBV7-2 and TRBJ1-2; the D is unclear. The CDR3 coding sequence is TGTGCCAGCAGCTTAGAAACCGGTCGGGGCTACACCTTC. Its protein is CASSLETGRGYTF.